These 16 T cell receptor beta chains were sequenced from one sample in a study of cytomegalovirus exposure and HLA in healthy donors. PCR involved 60 Vbeta and 13 Jbeta primers. TCRdb's copy holds only in-frame clones and misses some; the assay was immunoSEQ multiplex PCR. The data contain some 150,000 clones, around 80% of them singletons. The sequenced sample consisted of PBMCs. The source of these receptors is a female donor in good health and CMV-seropositive.

V and J are TRBV6-5 and TRBJ1-1, with D tentatively TRBD1 (5 bases). The CDR3 runs to 15 residues. CDR1 is MNHEY, CDR2 SVGAGI, per germline. V was shortened by 0 bases and J by 0 bases, with 8 bases between the two germline ends. CDR3 in DNA: TGTGCCAGCAGTTACTCGCAGGGTATGAACACTGAAGCTTTCTTT. It translates to CASSYSQGMNTEAFF.

The sample holds a few counts of this clone. V and J are TRBV2 and TRBJ2-7; 10 bases map to TRBD1. Germline loops: CDR1 SNHLY, CDR2 FYNNEI. The CDR3 contains 13 residues. Trimming removed 5 bases from V and 4 bases from J; junction bases left unmatched: 2. The CDR3 sequence is CASSRDRGYEQYF. CDR3 coding DNA: TGTGCCAGCAGTAGGGACAGGGGTTACGAGCAGTACTTC.

The chain carries TRBV6-5 and TRBJ1-1; 9 bases fit TRBD1. The V gene end was trimmed by 5 bases and the J gene end by 10 bases; junction bases not matched to a gene: 11. This CDR3 has 14 residues. Germline CDR1 reads MNHEY; CDR2 reads SVGAGI. CDR3 nucleotides: TGTGCCAGCAGTCGACCGGGACAGGGAGTGGTAGCTTTCTTT. As protein: CASSRPGQGVVAFF.

V usage is TRBV5-1 and J usage is TRBJ2-5; 10 bases are a match to TRBD2. The J segment lost 5 bases and the V segment lost 4 bases, leaving 5 bases of the junction unmatched. The CDR3 loop spans 14 amino acids. CDR1 and CDR2 from the germline V gene are SGHRS and YFSETQ. The CDR3 loop is CASSLSGGLETQYF. CDR3 DNA sequence: TGCGCCAGCAGCCTTAGCGGGGGGTTGGAGACCCAGTACTTC.

V usage is TRBV7-9 and J usage is TRBJ2-7; D not resolved. Per germline, CDR1 SEHNR and CDR2 FQNEAQ (reference sequence). This CDR3 is 12 amino acids long. The V end lost 1 base, the J end lost 6 bases, and 7 bases lay between the germline ends. The CDR3 region has the DNA TGTGCCAGCAGCTTAGTGTCTTCCGAGCAGTACTTC. This translates into CASSLVSSEQYF.

V usage is TRBV5-1 and J usage is TRBJ2-1, with TRBD2 matching 11 bases. After removal of 5 bases from V and 2 bases from J, the junction contained 6 bases not matched to a gene. From germline, CDR1 is SGHRS and CDR2 YFSETQ. CDR3 length: 16 amino acids. The CDR3 bases are TGCGCCAGCAGACCCGCGACTAGCGGGGCCTACAATGAGCAGTTCTTC. Translation: CASRPATSGAYNEQFF.

V gene TRBV27 combines with J gene TRBJ2-7, with TRBD1 identical over 7 bases. CDR1 is MNHEY, CDR2 SMNVEV, per germline (reference sequence). CDR3 length: 14 residues. The V segment lost 4 bases and the J segment 4 bases; nucleotides outside the gene matches: 7. The CDR3 DNA follows: TGTGCCAGCAGTTGGGCCCGGGACAGTTACGAGCAGTACTTC. Translating gives CASSWARDSYEQYF.

The chain couples TRBV7-6 to TRBJ1-6; D unclear. V gave up 8 bases and J gave up 0 bases, with 5 bases separating them. The length of the CDR3 is 13 residues. Germline V gene data show CDR1 as SGHVS and CDR2 as FNYEAQ. The CDR3 here is CASQISYNSPLHF. The DNA of the CDR3 is TGTGCCAGCCAGATCTCCTATAATTCACCCCTCCACTTT.

This rearrangement joins TRBV7-2 to TRBJ2-5; 12 bases are a match to TRBD2. Germline CDR1 and CDR2: SGHTA and FQGNSA. This CDR3 comprises 17 residues. V gave up 3 bases and J gave up 7 bases; unmatched junction bases: 12. The CDR3 region is CASSLASGGARVGTQYF. CDR3 in DNA: TGTGCCAGCAGCTTGGCTAGCGGGGGGGCGAGGGTTGGGACCCAGTACTTC.

This clone was found once. This chain connects TRBV14 to TRBJ1-3; 7 nucleotides align to TRBD1. The V gene end was trimmed by 4 bases and the J gene end by 5 bases; junction bases not matched to a gene: 8. The germline gives CDR1 SGHDN, CDR2 FVKESK. The CDR3 length is 15 residues. CDR3 in amino acids: CASSPKGQLRNTIYF. The CDR3 region has the DNA TGTGCCAGCAGCCCGAAGGGACAGCTTAGAAACACCATATATTTT.

The gene calls are TRBV4-2 and TRBJ2-7; 7 nucleotides align to TRBD1. CDR1 is LGHNA and CDR2 is YNFKEQ in the germline V gene. The CDR3 is 13 amino acids. V was pared by 1 base and J by 6 bases, with 3 bases of the junction left unmatched. CDR3 in amino acids: CASSQVPGGEQYF. DNA of the CDR3: TGTGCCAGCAGCCAAGTCCCAGGGGGCGAGCAGTACTTC.

Turning to this clone: The junction and the germline gene differ at one end; a read error may be behind it. Other DNA variants within this sample encode the same CDR3. The V gene is TRBV6-5, the J gene TRBJ1-1; TRBD1 agrees at 8 bases. The length of the CDR3 is 13 residues. Germline-derived CDR1 and CDR2 are MNHEY and SVGAGI. CDR3 nucleotide sequence: TGTGCCAGCCGACGGACAGGGAACACCGAAGCTTTCTTT. Translation: CASRRTGNTEAFF.

This clone showed up just a few times. V gene TRBV30 combines with J gene TRBJ1-2; 8 bases agree with TRBD1. This CDR3 comprises 12 residues. Germline V gene lookup returns CDR1 GTSNPN and CDR2 SVGIG (reference sequence). The CDR3 reads CATGQGIYGYTF. CDR3 DNA sequence: TGTGCTACCGGACAGGGAATCTATGGCTACACCTTC.

The rearrangement joins TRBV5-1 to TRBJ2-2, with 11 bases matching TRBD2. V shed 2 bases and J 4 bases; nucleotides not matched to a gene: 4. Germline-derived CDR1 and CDR2 are SGHRS and YFSETQ. The CDR3 runs to 16 residues. The CDR3 coding sequence is TGCGCCAGCAGCTTAACTAGCGGGAGTTCCACCGGGGAGCTGTTTTTT. Translating gives CASSLTSGSSTGELFF.

CDR3 amino acids: CASSLQGGLGETQYF. The CDR3 nucleotides are TGTGCCAGCAGCTTACAGGGGGGTTTGGGAGAGACCCAGTACTTC. The rearrangement joins TRBV5-4 to TRBJ2-5; TRBD1 agrees at 8 bases. In germline, CDR1 is SGHNT, CDR2 YYREEE (reference sequence). This CDR3 region has 15 residues. V lost 2 bases, J lost 4 bases, and 7 bases stayed unmatched.

The chain employs TRBV29-1 and TRBJ1-1, with 7 positions matching TRBD1. The CDR3 contains 12 residues. Germline CDR1 and CDR2: SQVTM and ANQGSEA. V lost 6 bases to trimming and J lost 3 bases; unmatched junction nucleotides: 4. DNA of the CDR3: TGCAGCGTCGACAGGGCGGACACTGAAGCTTTCTTT. As protein: CSVDRADTEAFF.